These 19 T cell receptor beta chains originate from one sample sequenced in a study of read filtering for tumor transcriptome and immune sequencing. Molecular barcoded adaptors covering alpha/delta and beta/gamma chains were used on 400 ng RNA. TCRdb called the reads again in MiXCR, with one record for every CDR3 protein. The sample holds tens of thousands of distinct CDR3 sequences, roughly 19% seen once. Sequencing was performed on a population of CD138-negative cells sorted from bone marrow. The receptor set was obtained from a donor aged 40 or over with multiple myeloma.

This clonotype has at least ten counts. The rearrangement links TRBV7-8 to TRBJ2-1; D might be TRBD2 (5 bases). Germline lookup yields CDR1 SGHVS and CDR2 FQNEAQ. Trimming pared 1 base from V and 1 base from J, leaving 14 bases between. CDR3 length equals 17 residues. The CDR3 reads CASSLVLAGVSYNEQFF. The CDR3 nucleotides are TGTGCCAGCAGCTTAGTGCTCGCGGGCGTTTCCTACAATGAGCAGTTCTTC. The variable domain in full, with the rest retrieved from reference TRBV7-8 and TRBJ2-1, is GAGVSQSPRYKVAKRGQDVALRCDPISGHVSLFWYQQALGQGPEFLTYFQNEAQLDKSGLPSDRFFAERPEGSVSTLKIQRTQQEDSAVYLCASSLVLAGVSYNEQFFGPGTRLTVL.

This clonotype was recorded many times. The chain employs TRBV5-1 and TRBJ2-5; tentatively, D is TRBD1 (6 bases). Between the trimmed V and J ends, which lost 5 bases and 5 bases, there was a span of 13 bases. CDR1 and CDR2 from the germline V gene are SGHRS and YFSETQ. The CDR3 has 13 amino acids. The CDR3 bases are TGCGCCAGCAGGGAGACAGGAGTTGAGACCCAGTACTTC. This translates into CASRETGVETQYF.

This chain links TRBV10-2 with TRBJ2-2; D unclear. CDR1 WSHSY and CDR2 SAAADI come from the germline V gene. With 6 bases removed from V and 4 bases from J, the gap between germline ends came to 9 bases. The CDR3 consists of 13 residues. The CDR3 bases are TGCGCCAGCAGCCCGTACAGCACCGGGGAGCTGTTTTTT. It codes for CASSPYSTGELFF.

The sample holds many counts of this clonotype. This chain uses TRBV18 with TRBJ2-5; 7 nucleotides agree with TRBD2. V lost 2 bases, J lost 7 bases, and 7 bases stayed unmatched. Germline loops: CDR1 KGHSH, CDR2 LQKENI. This CDR3 is 14 amino acids long. The CDR3 loop is CASSPEGTKGTQYF. Here the CDR3 DNA reads TGTGCCAGCTCACCAGAGGGGACTAAGGGGACCCAGTACTTC.

This clonotype was counted between two and nine times. The chain combines TRBV20-1 with TRBJ2-3; D is possibly TRBD1 (6 bases). Germline-derived CDR1 and CDR2 are DFQATT and SNEGSKA (reference sequence). The CDR3 runs 16 residues. V was cut by 3 bases and J by 3 bases, with 19 bases left in between. CDR3 sequence reads: CSASSVEGQGTDTQYF. The CDR3 DNA sequence: TGCAGTGCTAGTTCGGTAGAGGGGCAGGGGACAGATACGCAGTATTTT.

A word on this clonotype: The likely explanation is a read error, given a far larger clone one base away. The rearrangement links TRBV20-1 to TRBJ1-6; D uncertain. With the DNA end fitting TRBJ1-1 better, the J assignment may be wrong. CDR1 DFQATT and CDR2 SNEGSKA come from the germline V gene (reference sequence). This CDR3 is built from 13 residues. CDR3 protein: CSASSIAPTGAFF. The CDR3 region has the DNA TGCAGTGCTAGCTCGATAGCCCCCACTGGAGCTTTCTTT.

V gene TRBV7-2 combines with J gene TRBJ2-1, with D tentatively TRBD2 (7 bases). Germline lookup yields CDR1 SGHTA and CDR2 FQGNSA. The CDR3 is 16 residues long. V gave up 5 bases and J gave up 3 bases, with 17 bases separating them. CDR3 protein: CASSRGAGAIYNEQFF. The CDR3 coding sequence is TGTGCCAGCAGCCGGGGGGCGGGAGCAATCTACAATGAGCAGTTCTTC.

This clonotype was observed a handful of times. The CDR3 reads CASSLGSSMSSYNEQFF. DNA for the CDR3: TGCGCCAGCAGCTTGGGAAGCTCCATGAGCTCCTACAATGAGCAGTTCTTC. The chain joins TRBV5-1 to TRBJ2-1; D is unresolved. CDR1 is SGHRS, CDR2 YFSETQ, per germline. With 0 bases removed from V and 0 bases from J, the gap between germline ends came to 13 bases. The CDR3 is made up of 17 amino acids.

This clonotype appeared a few times. This sequence joins TRBV20-1 and TRBJ1-1; 9 positions match TRBD1. The V gene end was trimmed by 3 bases and the J gene end by 11 bases; junction bases not matched to a gene: 7. The CDR3 runs 12 residues. CDR1 is DFQATT, CDR2 SNEGSKA, per germline (reference sequence). CDR3 loop: CSASDRGIFAFF. CDR3 nucleotide sequence: TGCAGTGCTAGCGACAGGGGGATTTTCGCTTTCTTT.

This clonotype has a count of ten or more. The chain uses TRBV15 and TRBJ1-5; D is perhaps TRBD1 (6 bases). The CDR3 loop spans 13 amino acids. Germline V lookup: CDR1 LNHNV, CDR2 YYDKDF (reference sequence). With 5 bases removed from V and 7 bases from J, the gap between germline ends came to 12 bases. The CDR3 region has the DNA TGTGCCACCAGCGGACAGATGGACCAGCCCCAGCATTTT. Translating it yields CATSGQMDQPQHF.

This clonotype was recorded many times. This chain links TRBV12-3 or TRBV12-4 with TRBJ2-5; D gene unclear. The length of the CDR3 is 12 residues. V shed 5 bases and J shed 4 bases, with 8 bases lying between them. Written as DNA, the CDR3 is TGTGCCAGCAGTACTGGCCGAGAGACCCAGTACTTC. Amino acid sequence: CASSTGRETQYF.

This clonotype came up many times. V usage is TRBV7-3 and J usage is TRBJ2-1; D call uncertain. The CDR3 has 13 residues. Germline V lookup: CDR1 SGHTA, CDR2 FQGTGA. Trimming stripped 5 bases from V and 4 bases from J, with 9 bases between. The CDR3 loop is CASSVDGYNEQFF. CDR3 DNA sequence: TGTGCCAGCAGCGTCGACGGTTACAATGAGCAGTTCTTC.

This clonotype was seen a handful of times. This may stem from a read error, because a much larger clone lies one nucleotide away. The chain carries TRBV6-1 and TRBJ2-1; D not certain. Germline V gene lookup returns CDR1 MNHNS and CDR2 SASEGT. The CDR3 contains 13 residues. The CDR3, as DNA: TGTGCCAGCAGTCTATTCCTGGGCGATGAGCAGCTCTTC. Translated: CASSLFLGDEQLF.

Of note for this clonotype: This may come from a read error, since a much larger clone is one base off. This sequence joins TRBV6-2 or TRBV6-3 and TRBJ2-5; 7 bases agree with TRBD1. Germline-derived CDR1 and CDR2 are MNHEY and SVGEGT. The CDR3 loop spans 14 amino acids. J lost 2 bases, V lost 11 bases, and 11 bases had no gene match. The CDR3 sequence: CAGKKGQDQETQYF. CDR3 DNA sequence: TGTGCCGGCAAAAAAGGACAGGATCAAGAGACCCAGTACTTC.

This clonotype showed up many times. J is TRBJ2-7 and V is TRBV20-1; 7 nucleotides line up with TRBD2. V lost 5 bases to trimming and J lost 0 bases; unmatched junction nucleotides: 1. CDR1 is DFQATT and CDR2 is SNEGSKA in the germline V gene (reference sequence). This CDR3 contains 12 residues. The CDR3 loop is CSAGTTSYEQYF. The CDR3 DNA sequence: TGCAGTGCTGGGACTACCTCCTACGAGCAGTACTTC.

This clonotype occurred many times. The chain couples TRBV29-1 to TRBJ2-1; D is tentatively TRBD1 or TRBD2 (5 bases each). The CDR3 is 14 residues long. V lost 6 bases to trimming and J lost 0 bases, with 12 bases between them. Germline CDR1 is SQVTM and CDR2 is ANQGSEA. The CDR3 coding sequence is TGCAGCGTAAGACAGCTAGCCTCCTACAATGAGCAGTTCTTC. This translates into CSVRQLASYNEQFF.

This clonotype was found many times. This chain connects TRBV20-1 to TRBJ1-5; weak D call: TRBD1 (5 bases). The CDR3 is made up of 13 amino acids. V gave up 3 bases and J gave up 2 bases, with 8 bases separating them. Looked up from germline, CDR1 is DFQATT and CDR2 is SNEGSKA (reference sequence). The CDR3 reads CSARGLGNQPQHF. The CDR3 DNA sequence: TGCAGTGCTAGGGGACTTGGCAATCAGCCCCAGCATTTT.

At least ten counts were recorded for this clonotype. The chain couples TRBV30 to TRBJ2-2, with 8 bases that match TRBD2. Trimming removed 4 bases from V and 4 bases from J; junction bases left unmatched: 2. In germline, CDR1 is GTSNPN, CDR2 SVGIG (reference sequence). CDR3 length: 13 residues. The CDR3 DNA reads TGTGCCTGGAAGAGCGGGAGCACCGGGGAGCTGTTTTTT. It yields the protein CAWKSGSTGELFF. The full variable domain, in which reference TRBV30 and TRBJ2-2 provide the parts outside the CDR3, is SQTIHQWPATLVQPVGSPLSLECTVEGTSNPNLYWYRQAAGRGLQLLFYSVGIGQISSEVPQNLSASRPQDRQFILSSKKLLLSDSGFYLCAWKSGSTGELFFGEGSRLTVL.

This clonotype came up a few times. The CDR3 DNA is TGCGCCAGCAGGGGCACGGGACTCCCGACGGGGGAGCTGTTTTTT. It encodes CASRGTGLPTGELFF. The rearrangement links TRBV5-1 to TRBJ2-2; maybe TRBD2 (6 bases). Germline loops: CDR1 SGHRS, CDR2 YFSETQ. CDR3 length equals 15 residues. With 5 bases removed from V and 8 bases from J, the gap between germline ends came to 19 bases.